This T cell receptor (beta chain) originates from a study of cytomegalovirus exposure and HLA in healthy donors. The PCR contained 60 Vbeta and 13 Jbeta primers. Libraries were prepared by immunoSEQ multiplex PCR; TCRdb keeps only in-frame clonotypes and omits some of them. The profile shows fewer than 250,000 clones, roughly 77% of them singletons. CDR1 MGHRA and CDR2 YSYEKL come from the germline V gene. CDR3 length: 16 amino acids. Trimming shortened V by 1 base and J by 2 bases, and 14 bases separated the two germline ends. The clonotype was recovered from a man aged 35-49 years in good health and CMV-seropositive. The chain is built from TRBV4-1 and TRBJ1-2, with D maybe TRBD1 (5 bases). The sequencing sample was made of PBMCs. DNA for the CDR3: TGCGCCAGCAGCCAAGGGGAAGGCAGGGCCAACTATGGCTACACCTTC. Protein: CASSQGEGRANYGYTF.